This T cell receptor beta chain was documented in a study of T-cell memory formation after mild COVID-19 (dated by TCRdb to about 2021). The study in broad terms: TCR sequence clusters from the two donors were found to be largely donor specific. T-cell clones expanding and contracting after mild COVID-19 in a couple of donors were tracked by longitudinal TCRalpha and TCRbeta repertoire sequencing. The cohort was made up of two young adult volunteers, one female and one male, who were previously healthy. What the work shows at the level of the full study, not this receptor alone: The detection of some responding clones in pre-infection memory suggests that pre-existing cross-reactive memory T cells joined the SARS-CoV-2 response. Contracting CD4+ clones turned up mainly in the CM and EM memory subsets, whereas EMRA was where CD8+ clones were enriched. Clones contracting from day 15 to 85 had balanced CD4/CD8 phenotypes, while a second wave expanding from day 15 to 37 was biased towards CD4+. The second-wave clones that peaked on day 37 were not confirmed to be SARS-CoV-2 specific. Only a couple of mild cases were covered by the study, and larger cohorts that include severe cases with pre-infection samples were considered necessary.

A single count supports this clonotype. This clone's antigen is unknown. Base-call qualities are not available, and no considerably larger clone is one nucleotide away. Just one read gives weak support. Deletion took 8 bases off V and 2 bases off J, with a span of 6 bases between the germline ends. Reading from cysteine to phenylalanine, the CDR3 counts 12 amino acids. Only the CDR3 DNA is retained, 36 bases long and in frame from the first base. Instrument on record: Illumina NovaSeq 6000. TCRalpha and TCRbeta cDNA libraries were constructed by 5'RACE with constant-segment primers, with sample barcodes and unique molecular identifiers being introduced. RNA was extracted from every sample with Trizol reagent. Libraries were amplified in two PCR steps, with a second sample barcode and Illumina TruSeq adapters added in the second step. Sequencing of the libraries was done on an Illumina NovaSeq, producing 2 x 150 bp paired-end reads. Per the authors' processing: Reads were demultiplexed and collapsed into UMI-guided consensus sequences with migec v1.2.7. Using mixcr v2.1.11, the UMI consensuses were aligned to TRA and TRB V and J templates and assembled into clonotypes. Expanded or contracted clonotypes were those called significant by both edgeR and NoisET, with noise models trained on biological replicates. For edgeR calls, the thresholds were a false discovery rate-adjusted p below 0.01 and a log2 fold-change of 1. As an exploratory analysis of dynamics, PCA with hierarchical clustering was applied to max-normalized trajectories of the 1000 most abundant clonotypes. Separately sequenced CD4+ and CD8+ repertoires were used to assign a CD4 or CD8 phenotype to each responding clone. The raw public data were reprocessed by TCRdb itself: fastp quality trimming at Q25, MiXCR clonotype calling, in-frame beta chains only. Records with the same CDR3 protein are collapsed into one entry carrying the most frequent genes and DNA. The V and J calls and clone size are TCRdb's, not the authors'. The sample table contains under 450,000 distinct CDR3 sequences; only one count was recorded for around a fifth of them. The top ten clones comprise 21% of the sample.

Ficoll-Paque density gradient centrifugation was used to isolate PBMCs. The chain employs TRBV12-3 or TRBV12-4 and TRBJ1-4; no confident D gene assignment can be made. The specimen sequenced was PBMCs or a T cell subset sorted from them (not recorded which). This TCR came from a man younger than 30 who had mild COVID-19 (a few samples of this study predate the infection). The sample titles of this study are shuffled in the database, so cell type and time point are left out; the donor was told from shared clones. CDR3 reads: CASRFTNEKLFF. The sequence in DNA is TGTGCCAGCCGGTTCACTAATGAAAAACTGTTTTTT.